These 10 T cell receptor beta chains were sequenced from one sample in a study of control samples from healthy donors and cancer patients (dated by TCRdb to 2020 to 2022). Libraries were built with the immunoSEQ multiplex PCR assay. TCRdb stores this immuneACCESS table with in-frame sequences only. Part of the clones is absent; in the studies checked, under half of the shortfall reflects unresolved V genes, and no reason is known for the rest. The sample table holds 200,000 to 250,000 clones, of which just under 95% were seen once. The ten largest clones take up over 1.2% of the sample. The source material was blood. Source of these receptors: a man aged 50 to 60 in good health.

The CDR3 protein is CASSRVGNTGELFF. Here the CDR3 DNA reads TGCGCCAGCAGCCGCGTCGGCAACACCGGGGAGCTGTTTTTT. The chain is built from TRBV5-1 and TRBJ2-2, with D hard to call. The CDR3 spans 14 residues. The ends were cut back, 4 bases at V and 2 bases at J, with 9 bases in the middle. CDR1 is SGHRS, CDR2 YFSETQ, per germline.

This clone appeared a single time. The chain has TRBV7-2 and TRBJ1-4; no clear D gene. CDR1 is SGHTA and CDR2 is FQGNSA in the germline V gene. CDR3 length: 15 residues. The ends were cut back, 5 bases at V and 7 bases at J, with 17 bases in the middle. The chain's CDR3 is CASSPQGGLSEKLFF. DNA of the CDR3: TGTGCCAGCAGCCCTCAAGGAGGGTTAAGTGAAAAACTGTTTTTT.

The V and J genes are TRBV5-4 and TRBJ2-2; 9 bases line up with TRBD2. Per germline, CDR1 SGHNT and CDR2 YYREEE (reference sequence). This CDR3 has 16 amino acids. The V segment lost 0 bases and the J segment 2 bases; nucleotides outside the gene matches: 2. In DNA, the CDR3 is TGTGCCAGCAGCTTGGTAGCGGGGGCTAACACCGGGGAGCTGTTTTTT. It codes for CASSLVAGANTGELFF.

This CDR3 is CASSTGQGGLNIQYF. For the CDR3, the DNA is TGCGCCAGCAGCACGGGACAGGGTGGTTTAAACATTCAGTACTTC. The V and J genes are TRBV5-1 and TRBJ2-4; 9 positions agree with TRBD1. Germline assignment: CDR1 SGHRS and CDR2 YFSETQ. The CDR3 is 15 residues long. Germline trimming cut 4 bases from V and 6 bases from J; bases unmatched to any gene: 8.

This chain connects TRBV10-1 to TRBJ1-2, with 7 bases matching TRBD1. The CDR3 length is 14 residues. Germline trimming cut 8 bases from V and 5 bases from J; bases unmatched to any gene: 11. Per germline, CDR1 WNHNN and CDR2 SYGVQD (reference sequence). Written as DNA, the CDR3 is TGCGCCAGCGGACCATCGACAGGGAGTTATGGCTACACCTTC. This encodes CASGPSTGSYGYTF.

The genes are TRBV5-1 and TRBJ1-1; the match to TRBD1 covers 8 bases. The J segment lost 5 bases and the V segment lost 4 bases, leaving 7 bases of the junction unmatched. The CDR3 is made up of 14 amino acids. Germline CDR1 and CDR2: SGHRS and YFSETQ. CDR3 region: CASSLDRGETEAFF. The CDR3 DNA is TGCGCCAGCAGCCTCGACAGGGGAGAGACTGAAGCTTTCTTT.

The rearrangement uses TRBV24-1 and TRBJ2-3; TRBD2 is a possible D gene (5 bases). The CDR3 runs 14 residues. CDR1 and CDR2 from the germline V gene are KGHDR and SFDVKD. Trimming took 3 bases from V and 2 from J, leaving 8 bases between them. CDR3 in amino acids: CATSDGGFTDTQYF. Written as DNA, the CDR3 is TGTGCCACCAGTGATGGAGGATTCACAGATACGCAGTATTTT.

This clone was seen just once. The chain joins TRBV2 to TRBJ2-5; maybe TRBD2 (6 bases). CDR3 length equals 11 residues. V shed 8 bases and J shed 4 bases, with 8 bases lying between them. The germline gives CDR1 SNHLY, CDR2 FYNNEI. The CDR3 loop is CASRRGETQYF. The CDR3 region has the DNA TGTGCCAGCCGGAGGGGAGAGACCCAGTACTTC. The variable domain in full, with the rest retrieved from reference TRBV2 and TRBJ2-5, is EPEVTQTPSHQVTQMGQEVILRCVPISNHLYFYWYRQILGQKVEFLVSFYNNEISEKSEIFDDQFSVERPDGSNFTLKIRSTKLEDSAMYFCASRRGETQYFGPGTRLLVL.

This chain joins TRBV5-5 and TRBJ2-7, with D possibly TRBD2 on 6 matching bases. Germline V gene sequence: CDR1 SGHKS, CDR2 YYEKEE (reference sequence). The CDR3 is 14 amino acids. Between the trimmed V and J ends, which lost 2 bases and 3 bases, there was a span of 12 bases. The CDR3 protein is CASSFRRVSYEQYV. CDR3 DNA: TGTGCCAGCAGCTTCCGGAGGGTTAGCTACGAGCAGTACGTC.

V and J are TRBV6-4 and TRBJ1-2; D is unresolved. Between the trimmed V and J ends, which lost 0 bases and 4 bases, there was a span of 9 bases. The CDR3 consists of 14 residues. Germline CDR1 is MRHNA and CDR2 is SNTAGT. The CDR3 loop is CASSDSWVSYGYTF. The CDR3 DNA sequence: TGTGCCAGCAGTGACTCTTGGGTTAGCTATGGCTACACCTTC.